The 2 T cell receptor beta chains given below trace back to one sample, sequenced in a study of T cell responses to AZD1222 COVID-19 vaccine. Only in-frame clones appear in the TCRdb table, and some are missing; sequencing was by immunoSEQ multiplex PCR. The repertoire has about 89,000 clones, under 95% of them found once; the top ten carry 5.2%. Sequenced material: peripheral blood, taken on day 0 of MenACWY control vaccination. These receptors were obtained from an adult in good health.

The genes are TRBV28 and TRBJ1-4, with 9 bases lining up with TRBD1. With V trimmed by 5 bases and J by 3 bases, 4 bases remained unmatched. The CDR3 loop spans 15 amino acids. Germline assignment: CDR1 MDHEN and CDR2 SYDVKM. CDR3 protein: CASSPGTGPNEKLFF. CDR3 sequence (DNA): TGTGCCAGCAGTCCTGGGACAGGGCCTAATGAAAAACTGTTTTTT.

The CDR3 bases are TGCGCCAGCAGCTCGGGACAGATGCAAGAGACCCAGTACTTC. It encodes CASSSGQMQETQYF. The J gene is TRBJ2-5, the V gene TRBV5-1; TRBD1 matches at 7 bases. In germline, CDR1 is SGHRS, CDR2 YFSETQ. The trim removed 3 bases at V and 2 bases at J, leaving 4 bases unmatched. The CDR3 runs 14 residues.